This T cell receptor beta chain came from a study of monozygotic twins with inflammatory bowel disease. Whole-study results and caveats: The data offered no way to tell different T cell subtypes apart. A lone strong IBD-associated signal or clonotype found no support.

Eight reactions per sample, run separately, yielded cDNA. TCRdb reprocessed the 5' RACE reads; each CDR3 protein has one entry and no DNA is given. The sample includes about 450,000 distinct CDR3 sequences. This CDR3 comprises 14 residues. The germline gives CDR1 SSHAT, CDR2 FNYEAQ (reference sequence). Note on this clonotype: Its matching antigen is unknown.

Per donor there was one draw, yielding a blood sample of 2.5 ml. Sequenced input: blood. This rearrangement joins TRBV7-7 to TRBJ2-2; TCRdb's D call of TRBD2 is untestable without DNA. This sequence originates from a human donor with ulcerative colitis or Crohn's disease, or a healthy co-twin of an affected twin (not recorded which). The CDR3 here is CASSWGLNTGELFF.